The 32 T cell receptor beta chains below all came from one sample that was sequenced in a study of cytomegalovirus exposure and HLA in healthy donors. The PCR employed 60 Vbeta primers together with 13 Jbeta primers. The table came from immunoSEQ multiplex PCR; TCRdb's copy has only in-frame clones and leaves some out. The sample holds around 90,000 clones, 65% to 80% seen once. The sample consisted of PBMCs. The receptor set was obtained from a young man in good health and CMV-seronegative.

In its sample, this clone was seen a few times. Other DNA sequences in the sample encode the same CDR3. This chain connects TRBV9 to TRBJ1-2; 12 bases align to TRBD1. CDR1 is SGDLS and CDR2 is YYNGEE in the germline V gene. The CDR3 is 14 residues long. With V trimmed by 5 bases and J by 3 bases, 2 bases remained unmatched. CDR3 loop: CASRGTGGDYGYTF. The CDR3 region has the DNA TGTGCCAGCAGGGGGACAGGGGGCGACTATGGCTACACCTTC.

The chain is built from TRBV12-5 and TRBJ1-1; D gene unclear. In germline, CDR1 is LGHNT, CDR2 FRNRAP. The V end was cut by 2 bases, the J end by 3 bases, with 4 bases between. The CDR3 runs to 12 residues. CDR3 protein: CASGLSHTEAFF. Written as DNA, the CDR3 is TGTGCTAGTGGTTTGAGCCACACTGAAGCTTTCTTT.

The chain has TRBV18 and TRBJ1-1; the D gene is possibly TRBD1 (5 bases). Looked up from germline, CDR1 is KGHSH and CDR2 is LQKENI. This CDR3 contains 15 residues. Trimming left V 3 bases short and J 1 base short, with 12 bases between. This CDR3 reads CASSPQEGRNTEAFF. The CDR3 DNA reads as TGTGCCAGCTCACCTCAGGAGGGGAGGAACACTGAAGCTTTCTTT.

The chain's CDR3 is CASSVTLGTGGQGYGYTF. The CDR3 region has the DNA TGTGCCAGCAGCGTGACTCTGGGGACGGGGGGACAGGGCTATGGCTACACCTTC. The rearrangement joins TRBV9 to TRBJ1-2, with 9 bases lining up with TRBD1. The CDR3 runs 18 residues. The V gene end was trimmed by 2 bases and the J gene end by 4 bases; junction bases not matched to a gene: 15. CDR1 is SGDLS, CDR2 YYNGEE, per germline.

This clone showed up just a few times. The rearrangement joins TRBV28 to TRBJ1-6; 7 bases are a match to TRBD1. The CDR3 spans 17 residues. Germline CDR1 reads MDHEN; CDR2 reads SYDVKM. With V trimmed by 4 bases and J by 3 bases, 9 bases remained unmatched. The CDR3 spells CASSSGQAPDYNSPLHF. CDR3 coding DNA: TGTGCCAGCAGTTCCGGACAGGCCCCCGACTATAATTCACCCCTCCACTTT.

The rearrangement joins TRBV2 to TRBJ2-5, with D perhaps TRBD1 (6 bases). CDR3 length: 13 amino acids. In germline, CDR1 is SNHLY, CDR2 FYNNEI. V dropped 4 bases and J dropped 2 bases, with 8 bases sitting between them. In DNA form, the CDR3 reads TGTGCCAGCAGTGGGGGGCAGCAAGAGACCCAGTACTTC. As protein: CASSGGQQETQYF.

The gene calls are TRBV9 and TRBJ1-1, with D possibly being TRBD1 (6 bases). The CDR3 loop spans 13 amino acids. Germline CDR1 reads SGDLS; CDR2 reads YYNGEE. V lost 6 bases to trimming and J lost 3 bases, with 12 bases between them. The CDR3 region is CASKGRQDTEAFF. Here the CDR3 DNA reads TGTGCCAGCAAGGGAAGACAGGACACTGAAGCTTTCTTT.

The chain couples TRBV15 to TRBJ1-1; D unresolved. The germline V gene has CDR1 LNHNV and CDR2 YYDKDF (reference sequence). The CDR3 totals 15 residues. The V end lost 1 base, the J end lost 0 bases, and 9 bases lay between the germline ends. This CDR3 reads CATSRARGVNTEAFF. CDR3 coding DNA: TGTGCCACCAGCAGAGCCCGGGGAGTGAACACTGAAGCTTTCTTT.

This clone appeared a single time. This chain uses TRBV5-5 with TRBJ1-1, with 7 bases matching TRBD1. This CDR3 contains 16 residues. J lost 0 bases, V lost 2 bases, and 7 bases had no gene match. CDR1 is SGHKS and CDR2 is YYEKEE in the germline V gene (reference sequence). CDR3 residues: CASSLDRVRMNTEAFF. The CDR3 coding sequence is TGTGCCAGCAGCTTAGACAGGGTTCGAATGAACACTGAAGCTTTCTTT.

This chain uses TRBV20-1 with TRBJ1-4; D remains ambiguous. Trimming took off 0 bases at V and 10 bases at J, with 6 bases between the two ends. The CDR3 has 11 residues. Per germline, CDR1 DFQATT and CDR2 SNEGSKA (reference sequence). In nucleotides, the CDR3 is TGCAGTGCTAGAGATCCCGGAAAACTGTTTTTT. This sequence encodes CSARDPGKLFF.

By sample share, this clone is medium-sized. This rearrangement joins TRBV7-6 to TRBJ1-6, with 9 bases lining up with TRBD1. From germline, CDR1 is SGHVS and CDR2 FNYEAQ. J lost 5 bases, V lost 5 bases, and 7 bases had no gene match. The CDR3 loop spans 16 amino acids. CDR3 residues: CASSATGTGHNSPLHF. The DNA for the CDR3 is TGTGCCAGCAGCGCCACCGGGACAGGGCATAATTCACCCCTCCACTTT.

This clone was detected once. The chain joins TRBV7-6 to TRBJ2-6; 7 bases map to TRBD1. Losses at the gene ends were 5 bases for V and 0 bases for J; bases not matched to a gene: 10. Per the germline V gene, CDR1 is SGHVS and CDR2 is FNYEAQ. The length of the CDR3 is 18 residues. The CDR3 loop is CASSPRTGSHSGANVLTF. CDR3 bases: TGTGCCAGCAGCCCCCGGACAGGTTCTCACTCTGGGGCCAACGTCCTGACTTTC.

The V call is TRBV4-2, the J call TRBJ2-1; unclear D gene. Germline V gene data show CDR1 as LGHNA and CDR2 as YNFKEQ. CDR3 length: 16 amino acids. V shed 0 bases and J shed 2 bases, with 11 bases lying between them. The CDR3 here is CASSQEGRSAYNEQFF. For the CDR3, the DNA is TGTGCCAGCAGCCAAGAAGGAAGGAGCGCCTACAATGAGCAGTTCTTC.

The gene calls are TRBV5-4 and TRBJ2-2; 9 nucleotides align to TRBD1. The CDR3 covers 15 residues. The germline gives CDR1 SGHNT, CDR2 YYREEE (reference sequence). The J segment lost 2 bases and the V segment lost 4 bases, leaving 3 bases of the junction unmatched. The CDR3 loop is CASSKTGGNTGELFF. CDR3 sequence (DNA): TGTGCCAGCAGCAAGACAGGGGGTAACACCGGGGAGCTGTTTTTT.

The chain combines TRBV5-6 with TRBJ2-3; maybe TRBD1 (5 bases). Between the trimmed V and J ends, which lost 0 bases and 2 bases, there was a span of 13 bases. The CDR3 consists of 16 residues. Germline V lookup: CDR1 SGHDT, CDR2 YYEEEE. CDR3 in amino acids: CASSLDFQGNTDTQYF. The CDR3 DNA reads as TGTGCCAGCAGCTTGGATTTCCAGGGAAACACAGATACGCAGTATTTT.

This clone came up once. The V gene is TRBV7-8, the J gene TRBJ1-4; D ambiguous. The germline V gene encodes CDR1 SGHVS and CDR2 FQNEAQ. V was shortened by 5 bases and J by 7 bases, with 14 bases between the two germline ends. CDR3 length: 14 amino acids. The CDR3 nucleotides read TGTGCCAGCAGCGTGACGGAGGGTAGTGAAAAACTGTTTTTT. Its translation is CASSVTEGSEKLFF.

This chain connects TRBV29-1 to TRBJ2-2, with D possibly being TRBD1 (5 bases). The CDR3 runs to 11 residues. Germline CDR1 reads SQVTM; CDR2 reads ANQGSEA. Trimming removed 6 bases from V and 6 bases from J, with 8 bases in between. CDR3 sequence: CSVLGPGELFF. CDR3 DNA: TGCAGCGTCTTGGGGCCCGGGGAGCTGTTTTTT.

The V and J genes are TRBV2 and TRBJ1-5; no definite D call. There are 14 residues in the CDR3. Trimming took 3 bases from V and 2 from J, leaving 8 bases between them. Per germline, CDR1 SNHLY and CDR2 FYNNEI. In nucleotides, the CDR3 is TGTGCCAGCAGTGAGCGGGTAGGCAATCAGCCCCAGCATTTT. It translates to CASSERVGNQPQHF.

V usage is TRBV7-7 and J usage is TRBJ2-2, with D possibly being TRBD1 (6 bases). Germline CDR1 is SSHAT and CDR2 is FNYEAQ (reference sequence). CDR3 length equals 14 residues. V lost 5 bases and J 3 bases, leaving 10 bases between the germline ends. CDR3 protein: CASSRRTDTGELFF. In nucleotides, the CDR3 is TGTGCCAGCAGCCGCCGGACAGACACCGGGGAGCTGTTTTTT.

The chain joins TRBV19 to TRBJ1-5; 8 bases match TRBD1. The V segment lost 4 bases and the J segment 7 bases; nucleotides outside the gene matches: 6. Germline assignment: CDR1 LNHDA and CDR2 SQIVND (reference sequence). There are 14 residues in the CDR3. CDR3 loop: CASSTRTGSQPQHF. Written as DNA, the CDR3 is TGTGCCAGTAGTACCCGGACAGGGAGCCAGCCCCAGCATTTT.

This rearrangement joins TRBV28 to TRBJ1-1; TRBD1 agrees at 8 bases. This CDR3 has 14 residues. The junction had 3 bases not matched to a gene; V was cut back by 5 bases and J by 1 base. The germline V gene encodes CDR1 MDHEN and CDR2 SYDVKM. The CDR3, as DNA: TGTGCCAGCAGTCCCGGACAGGGGAACACTGAAGCTTTCTTT. This translates into CASSPGQGNTEAFF. The full variable domain, in which reference TRBV28 and TRBJ1-1 provide the parts outside the CDR3, is DVKVTQSSRYLVKRTGEKVFLECVQDMDHENMFWYRQDPGLGLRLIYFSYDVKMKEKGDIPEGYSVSREKKERFSLILESASTNQTSMYLCASSPGQGNTEAFFGQGTRLTVV.

On this clone itself: This same CDR3 is encoded by further DNA sequences in the sample. The CDR3 coding sequence is TGTGCCAGCAGCTCGACAGAGAACACTGAAGCTTTCTTT. It translates to CASSSTENTEAFF. This rearrangement joins TRBV5-4 to TRBJ1-1, with a tentative D call TRBD1 (5 bases). V dropped 3 bases and J dropped 1 base, with 7 bases sitting between them. The CDR3 consists of 13 residues. Germline V gene data show CDR1 as SGHNT and CDR2 as YYREEE (reference sequence).

The sample holds one count of this clone. V is TRBV27 and J is TRBJ1-2; the D gene is possibly TRBD1 (6 bases). V dropped 7 bases and J dropped 6 bases, with 15 bases sitting between them. Looked up from germline, CDR1 is MNHEY and CDR2 is SMNVEV (reference sequence). The CDR3 has 13 residues. Here the CDR3 DNA reads TGTGCCAGCAAGGGGGGGACGGAGGATGGCTACACCTTC. This codes for CASKGGTEDGYTF.

V gene TRBV28 combines with J gene TRBJ1-2; the D gene is possibly TRBD1 (6 bases). This CDR3 has 13 amino acids. Trimming cost V 7 bases and J 4 bases, with 13 bases left between them. The germline CDR1 and CDR2 sequences are MDHEN and SYDVKM. This CDR3 reads CASTGQLVYGYTF. The CDR3 bases are TGTGCCAGCACCGGACAGCTCGTCTATGGCTACACCTTC.

This chain joins TRBV10-3 and TRBJ1-2, with a weak D call TRBD1 (6 bases). The CDR3 runs 13 residues. The V end lost 7 bases, the J end lost 7 bases, and 16 bases lay between the germline ends. In germline, CDR1 is ENHRY, CDR2 SYGVKD. In DNA form, the CDR3 reads TGTGCCATCACCGAACAGGGATTCGCTGGCTACACCTTC. It codes for CAITEQGFAGYTF.

The CDR3 reads CATSRDGAGANEKLFF. Written as DNA, the CDR3 is TGTGCCACCAGCAGAGATGGGGCAGGGGCAAATGAAAAACTGTTTTTT. The chain recombines TRBV15 with TRBJ1-4, with D possibly being TRBD1 (6 bases). Germline V CDR1 and CDR2: LNHNV, YYDKDF (reference sequence). Deletions cut 0 bases from V and 5 bases from J, with 13 bases between. This CDR3 is 16 amino acids long.

This sequence joins TRBV5-1 and TRBJ2-2; tentatively, D is TRBD2 (6 bases). Looked up from germline, CDR1 is SGHRS and CDR2 is YFSETQ. The length of the CDR3 is 15 residues. V shed 6 bases and J shed 0 bases, with 12 bases lying between them. Here the CDR3 DNA reads TGCGCCAGCATAGGAGGGGCCACGAACACCGGGGAGCTGTTTTTT. Its translation is CASIGGATNTGELFF. Filled out from reference TRBV5-1 and TRBJ2-2, the complete variable domain reads KAGVTQTPRYLIKTRGQQVTLSCSPISGHRSVSWYQQTPGQGLQFLFEYFSETQRNKGNFPGRFSGRQFSNSRSEMNVSTLELGDSALYLCASIGGATNTGELFFGEGSRLTVL.

The chain joins TRBV28 to TRBJ1-1; TRBD1 might be the D (6 bases). This CDR3 spans 15 amino acids. Trimming pared 3 bases from V and 1 base from J, leaving 12 bases between. Germline V CDR1 and CDR2: MDHEN, SYDVKM. The CDR3 loop is CASSFLTGTNTEAFF. The CDR3 bases are TGTGCCAGCAGTTTCCTGACAGGCACGAACACTGAAGCTTTCTTT.

The rearrangement uses TRBV10-3 and TRBJ1-5; the D is unclear. This CDR3 spans 14 amino acids. Between the trimmed V and J ends, which lost 0 bases and 5 bases, there was a span of 8 bases. The germline CDR1 and CDR2 sequences are ENHRY and SYGVKD. The CDR3 DNA reads TGTGCCATCAGTGAGTCCGGGATTGATCAGCCCCAGCATTTT. As protein: CAISESGIDQPQHF.

The V and J genes are TRBV30 and TRBJ2-5, with D perhaps TRBD1 (6 bases). The CDR3 runs to 15 residues. CDR1 and CDR2 from the germline V gene are GTSNPN and SVGIG (reference sequence). V dropped 0 bases and J dropped 5 bases, with 16 bases sitting between them. The CDR3 loop is CAWSVLKGVRETQYF. DNA for the CDR3: TGTGCCTGGAGTGTACTTAAGGGGGTTAGGGAGACCCAGTACTTC.

The chain links TRBV7-9 to TRBJ2-5, with 7 bases fitting TRBD1. V shed 4 bases, J shed 5 bases, and the junction held 7 bases outside the gene matches. Germline V gives CDR1 SEHNR, CDR2 FQNEAQ (reference sequence). CDR3 length: 14 amino acids. CDR3 nucleotides: TGTGCCAGCAGCTCGGACAGGCTAAGGGAGACCCAGTACTTC. Translating gives CASSSDRLRETQYF.

The rearrangement links TRBV11-3 to TRBJ2-7; D might be TRBD1 (5 bases). The germline V gene encodes CDR1 SGHNT and CDR2 YENEEA. The CDR3 runs to 15 residues. V lost 6 bases, J lost 0 bases, and 15 bases lay in between. The CDR3, as DNA: TGTGCCAGCAGAGACCGGACACACAGCTCCTACGAGCAGTACTTC. It is translated as CASRDRTHSSYEQYF.